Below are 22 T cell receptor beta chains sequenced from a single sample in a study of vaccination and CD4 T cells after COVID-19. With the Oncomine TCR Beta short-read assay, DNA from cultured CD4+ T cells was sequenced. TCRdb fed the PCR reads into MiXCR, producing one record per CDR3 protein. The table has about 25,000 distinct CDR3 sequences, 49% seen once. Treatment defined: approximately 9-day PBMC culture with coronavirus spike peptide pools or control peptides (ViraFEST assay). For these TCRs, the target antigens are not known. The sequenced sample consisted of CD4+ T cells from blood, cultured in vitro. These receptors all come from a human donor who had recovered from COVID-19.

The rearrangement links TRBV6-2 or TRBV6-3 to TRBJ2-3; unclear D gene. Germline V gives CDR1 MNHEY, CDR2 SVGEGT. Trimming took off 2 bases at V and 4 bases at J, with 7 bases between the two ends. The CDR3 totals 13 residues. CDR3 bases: TGTGCCAGCAGTTACCCCATCGCAGATACGCAGTATTTT. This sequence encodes CASSYPIADTQYF.

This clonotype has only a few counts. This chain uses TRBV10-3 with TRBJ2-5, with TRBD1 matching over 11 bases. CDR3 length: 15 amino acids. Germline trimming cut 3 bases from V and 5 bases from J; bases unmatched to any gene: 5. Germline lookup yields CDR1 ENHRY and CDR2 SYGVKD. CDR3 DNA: TGTGCCATCAGTGAACGGACAGGGGGCGGGGAGACCCAGTACTTC. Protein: CAISERTGGGETQYF.

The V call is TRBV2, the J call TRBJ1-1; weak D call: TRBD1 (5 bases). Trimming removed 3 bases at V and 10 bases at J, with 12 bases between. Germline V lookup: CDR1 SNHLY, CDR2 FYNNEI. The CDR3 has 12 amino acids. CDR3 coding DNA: TGTGCCAGCAGTGAGGGAGGGGTGGGAGCTTTCTTT. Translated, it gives CASSEGGVGAFF.

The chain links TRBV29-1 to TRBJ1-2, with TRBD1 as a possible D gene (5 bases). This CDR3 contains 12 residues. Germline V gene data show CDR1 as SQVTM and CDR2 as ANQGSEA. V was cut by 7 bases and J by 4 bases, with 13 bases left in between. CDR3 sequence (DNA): TGCAGCGCCCTCCGGGACGGCTATGGCTACACCTTC. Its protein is CSALRDGYGYTF.

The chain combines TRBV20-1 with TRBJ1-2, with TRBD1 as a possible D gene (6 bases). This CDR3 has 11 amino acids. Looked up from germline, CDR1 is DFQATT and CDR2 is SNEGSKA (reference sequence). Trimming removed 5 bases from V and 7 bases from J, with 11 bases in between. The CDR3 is CSAPRGAGYTF. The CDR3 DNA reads TGCAGTGCTCCCAGGGGCGCTGGCTACACCTTC.

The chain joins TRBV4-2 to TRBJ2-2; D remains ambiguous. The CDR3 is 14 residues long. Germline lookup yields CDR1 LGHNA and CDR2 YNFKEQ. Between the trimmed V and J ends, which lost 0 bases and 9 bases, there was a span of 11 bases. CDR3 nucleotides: TGTGCCAGCAGCCAAGATGGAGCGTCCAGGGAGCTGTTTTTT. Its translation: CASSQDGASRELFF.

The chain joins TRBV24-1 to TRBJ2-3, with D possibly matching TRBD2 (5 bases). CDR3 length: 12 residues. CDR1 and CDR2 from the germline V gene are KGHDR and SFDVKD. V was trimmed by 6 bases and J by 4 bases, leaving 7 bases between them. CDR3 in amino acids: CATSPGSDTQYF. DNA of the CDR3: TGTGCCACCAGTCCGGGATCAGATACGCAGTATTTT.

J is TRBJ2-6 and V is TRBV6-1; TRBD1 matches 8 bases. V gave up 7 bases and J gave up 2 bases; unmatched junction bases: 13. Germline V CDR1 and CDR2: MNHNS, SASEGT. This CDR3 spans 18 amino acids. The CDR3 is CASTTGGTGGTGANVLTF. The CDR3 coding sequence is TGTGCCAGCACAACCGGAGGGACAGGAGGGACTGGGGCCAACGTCCTGACTTTC.

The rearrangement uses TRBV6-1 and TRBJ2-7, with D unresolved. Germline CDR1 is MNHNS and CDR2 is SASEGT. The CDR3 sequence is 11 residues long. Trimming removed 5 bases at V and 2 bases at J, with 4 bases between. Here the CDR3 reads CASSTPYEQYF. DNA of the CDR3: TGTGCCAGCAGTACTCCCTACGAGCAGTACTTC.

The DNA for the CDR3 is TGTGCCAGCAGCTTAACGAACACCGGGGAGCTGTTTTTT. Translating gives CASSLTNTGELFF. The chain carries TRBV7-3 and TRBJ2-2, with unresolved D. Germline values: CDR1 SGHTA, CDR2 FQGTGA. Deletions cut 0 bases from V and 1 base from J, with 0 bases between. This CDR3 comprises 13 residues.

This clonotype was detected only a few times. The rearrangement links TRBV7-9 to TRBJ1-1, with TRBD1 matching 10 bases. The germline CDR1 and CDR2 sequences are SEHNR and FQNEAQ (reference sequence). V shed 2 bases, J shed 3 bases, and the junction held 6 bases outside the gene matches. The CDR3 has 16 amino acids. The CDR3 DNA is TGTGCCAGCAGCTTACCCTCCGGGACAGGGGACACTGAAGCTTTCTTT. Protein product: CASSLPSGTGDTEAFF.

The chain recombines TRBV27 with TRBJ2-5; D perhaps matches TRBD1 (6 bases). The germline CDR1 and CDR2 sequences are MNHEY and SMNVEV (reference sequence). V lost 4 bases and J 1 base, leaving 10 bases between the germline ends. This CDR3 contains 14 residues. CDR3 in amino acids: CASSSYRVQETQYF. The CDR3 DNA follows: TGTGCCAGCAGTTCATACAGGGTCCAAGAGACCCAGTACTTC.

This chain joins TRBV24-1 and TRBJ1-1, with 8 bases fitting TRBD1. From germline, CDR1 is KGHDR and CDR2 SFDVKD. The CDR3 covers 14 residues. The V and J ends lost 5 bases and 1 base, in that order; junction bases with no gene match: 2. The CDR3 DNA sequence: TGTGCCACCAGTGGGACAGGGACGAACACTGAAGCTTTCTTT. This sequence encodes CATSGTGTNTEAFF.

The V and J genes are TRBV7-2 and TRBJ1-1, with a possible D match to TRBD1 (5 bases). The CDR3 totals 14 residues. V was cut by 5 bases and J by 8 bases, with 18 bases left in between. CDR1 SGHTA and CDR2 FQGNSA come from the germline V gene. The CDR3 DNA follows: TGTGCCAGCAGCGAACGCAGACAGTTTCGAGAAGCTTTCTTT. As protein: CASSERRQFREAFF.

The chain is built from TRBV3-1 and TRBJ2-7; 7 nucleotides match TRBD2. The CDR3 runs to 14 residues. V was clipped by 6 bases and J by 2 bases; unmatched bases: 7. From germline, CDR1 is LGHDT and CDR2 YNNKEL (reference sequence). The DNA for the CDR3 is TGTGCCAGCAGGATGGCGGGAGAAGCCTACGAGCAGTACTTC. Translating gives CASRMAGEAYEQYF.

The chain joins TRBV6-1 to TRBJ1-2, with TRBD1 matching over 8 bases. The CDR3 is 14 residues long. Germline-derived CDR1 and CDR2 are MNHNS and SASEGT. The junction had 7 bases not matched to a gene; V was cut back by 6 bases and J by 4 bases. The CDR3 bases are TGTGCCAGCAGATGGACAGGGCCGGGCTATGGCTACACCTTC. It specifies CASRWTGPGYGYTF.

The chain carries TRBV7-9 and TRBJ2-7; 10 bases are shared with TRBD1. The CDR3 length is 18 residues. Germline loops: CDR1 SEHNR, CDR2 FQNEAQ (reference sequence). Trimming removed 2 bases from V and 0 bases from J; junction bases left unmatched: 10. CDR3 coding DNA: TGTGCCAGCAGCTTAACTCAACGGGACAGGGGCTTCTCCTACGAGCAGTACTTC. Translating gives CASSLTQRDRGFSYEQYF. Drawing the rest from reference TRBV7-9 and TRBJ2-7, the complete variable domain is DTGVSQNPRHKITKRGQNVTFRCDPISEHNRLYWYRQTLGQGPEFLTYFQNEAQLEKSRLLSDRFSAERPKGSFSTLEIQRTEQGDSAMYLCASSLTQRDRGFSYEQYFGPGTRLTVT.

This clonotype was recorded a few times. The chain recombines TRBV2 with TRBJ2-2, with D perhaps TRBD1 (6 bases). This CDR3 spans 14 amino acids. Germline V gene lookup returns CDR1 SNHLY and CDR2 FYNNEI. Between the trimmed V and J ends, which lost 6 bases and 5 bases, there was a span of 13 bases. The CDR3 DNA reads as TGTGCCAGCAGGCGTACAGGGAGTACCGGGGAGCTGTTTTTT. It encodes CASRRTGSTGELFF.

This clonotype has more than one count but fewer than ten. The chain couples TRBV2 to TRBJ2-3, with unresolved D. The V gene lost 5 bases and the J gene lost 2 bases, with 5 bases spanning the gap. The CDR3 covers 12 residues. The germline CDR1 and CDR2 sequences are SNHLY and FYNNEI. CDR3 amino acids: CASSPFTDTQYF. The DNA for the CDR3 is TGTGCCAGCAGTCCTTTCACAGATACGCAGTATTTT.

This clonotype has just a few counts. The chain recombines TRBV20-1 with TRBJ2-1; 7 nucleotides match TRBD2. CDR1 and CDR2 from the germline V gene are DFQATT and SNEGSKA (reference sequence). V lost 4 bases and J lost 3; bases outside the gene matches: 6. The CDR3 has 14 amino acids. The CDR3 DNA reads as TGCAGTGCTAAGAGCGGGACTGTCTACAATGAGCAGTTCTTC. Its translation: CSAKSGTVYNEQFF.

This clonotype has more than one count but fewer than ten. The CDR3 DNA reads as TGTGCCAGCAGCTTAGACAATCGACCCGCCCAGCATTTT. This gives the protein CASSLDNRPAQHF. The rearrangement links TRBV7-2 to TRBJ1-5; D is undetermined. The CDR3 runs 13 residues. Trimming took off 1 base at V and 11 bases at J, with 12 bases between the two ends. Germline V lookup: CDR1 SGHTA, CDR2 FQGNSA.

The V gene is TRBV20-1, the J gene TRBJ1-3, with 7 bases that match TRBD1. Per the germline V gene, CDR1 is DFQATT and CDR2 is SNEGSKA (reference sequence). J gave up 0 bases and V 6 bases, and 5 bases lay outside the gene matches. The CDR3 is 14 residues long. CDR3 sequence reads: CSAARDSSGNTIYF. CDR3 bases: TGCAGTGCCGCCCGGGACAGCTCTGGAAACACCATATATTTT.